Sequencing of this TCR beta chain was carried out in a study of blood T cell repertoires in COVID-19. Enrollment of patients from Seattle took place during active infection, with longitudinal follow-up. Clones were read by immunoSEQ multiplex PCR, and TCRdb kept only the in-frame ones, dropping some. Of roughly 440,000 clones in the sample, about 91% were seen once. Germline CDR1 KGHSH, CDR2 LQKENI. The CDR3 consists of 16 residues. Trimming at V came to 3 bases and at J to 0 bases, leaving 5 bases not matched to a gene. The chain links TRBV18 to TRBJ1-3; the match to TRBD1 covers 7 bases. The material sequenced was peripheral blood. This sequence originates from a woman aged 45-65 years with COVID-19, enrolled during active disease. CDR3 in DNA: TGTGCCAGCTCACCGGGACAGATCCTCTCTGGAAACACCATATATTTT. This translates into CASSPGQILSGNTIYF.